This T cell receptor (beta chain) was identified in a study of cytotoxic CD8 clonotypes in ibrutinib-treated CLL. Study conclusions and caveats: Contraction or stability on treatment was seen for public clonotypes, which were uncommon. Clonality rose at ibrutinib response and fell back toward baseline at progression.

The protocol was immunoSEQ multiplex PCR, while the TCRdb copy is restricted to in-frame clones and leaves out a portion. This sample yields over 20,000 clones, of which around 74% are seen a single time; 7.2% belongs to the top ten. Concerning this clone: Antigen specificity is unknown.

The TCR beta libraries used 2 to 2.5 micrograms of genomic DNA that came from cryopreserved PBMCs. Germline CDR1 SGHRS, CDR2 YFSETQ. The V and J ends lost 2 bases and 0 bases, in that order; junction bases with no gene match: 8. The CDR3 contains 17 residues. This TCR came from a human donor with chronic lymphocytic leukemia. The chain has TRBV5-1 and TRBJ2-1; 7 nucleotides agree with TRBD2. The sample here was PBMCs, taken before ibrutinib treatment. The CDR3 loop is CASSFTSVAFSYNEQFF. The CDR3 DNA follows: TGCGCCAGCAGCTTCACTAGCGTAGCTTTCTCCTACAATGAGCAGTTCTTC.